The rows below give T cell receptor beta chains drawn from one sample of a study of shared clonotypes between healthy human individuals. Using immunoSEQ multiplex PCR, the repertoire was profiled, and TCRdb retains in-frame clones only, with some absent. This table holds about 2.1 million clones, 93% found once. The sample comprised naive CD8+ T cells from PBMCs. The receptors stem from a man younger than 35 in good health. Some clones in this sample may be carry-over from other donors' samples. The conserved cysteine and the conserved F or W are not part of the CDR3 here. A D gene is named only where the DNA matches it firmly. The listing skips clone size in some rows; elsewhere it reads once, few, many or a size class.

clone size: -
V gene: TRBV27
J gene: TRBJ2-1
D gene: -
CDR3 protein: ASRDIKNEQF

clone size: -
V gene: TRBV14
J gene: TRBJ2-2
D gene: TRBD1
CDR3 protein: ASSLQGALSWNTGELF

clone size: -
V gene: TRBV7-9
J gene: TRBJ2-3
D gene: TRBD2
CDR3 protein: ASSLRLAGADTQY

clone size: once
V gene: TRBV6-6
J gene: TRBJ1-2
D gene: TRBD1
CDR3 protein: AIPGQGFYGYT

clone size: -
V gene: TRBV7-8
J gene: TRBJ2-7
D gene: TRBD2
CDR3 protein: ASLASAGAREQY

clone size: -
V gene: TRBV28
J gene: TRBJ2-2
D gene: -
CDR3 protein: ASSPKLANTGELF

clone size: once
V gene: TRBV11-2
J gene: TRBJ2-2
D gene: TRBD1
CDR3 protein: ASLGARGPNTGELF

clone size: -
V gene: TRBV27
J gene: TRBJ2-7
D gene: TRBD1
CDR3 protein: ASSLFIPTGATYEQY

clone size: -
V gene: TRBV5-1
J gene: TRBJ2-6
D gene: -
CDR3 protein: ASSLAPGDLSGANVLT

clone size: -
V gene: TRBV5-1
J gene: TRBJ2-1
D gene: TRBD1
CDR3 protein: ASSWGQGNEQF

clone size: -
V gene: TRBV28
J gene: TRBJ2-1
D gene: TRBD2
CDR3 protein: ASSAGLADYNEQF